This T cell receptor (beta chain) stems from a study of sequential checkpoint blockade in melanoma. Study information: Arm A got nivolumab then ipilimumab; arm B the reverse, 1:1.

Stated treatment: randomized to nivolumab then ipilimumab (arm A) or the reverse (arm B). PBMC sorting kept live CD3+CD8+ cells without CD19 or CD56. Measured with immunoSEQ multiplex PCR; TCRdb has only the in-frame clones, and not every one. This sample has tens of thousands of clones, with around 70% found just once. CDR3 length: 13 amino acids. Per the germline V gene, CDR1 is MDHEN and CDR2 is SYDVKM. The J segment lost 8 bases and the V segment lost 7 bases, leaving 8 bases of the junction unmatched. The TCR was taken from a human donor with melanoma. The chain employs TRBV28 and TRBJ1-2; the match to TRBD1 covers 9 bases. The sequences come from CD8+ T cells sorted from blood (inferred from file names), collected from a patient given nivolumab and ipilimumab in sequence. In DNA form, the CDR3 reads TGTGCCAGCACCGACAACAGGGGGCACGGCTACACCTTC. Its protein is CASTDNRGHGYTF.